Only a few counts were recorded for the clone carrying this TCR beta chain. Antigen: not known. This record comes from a study of T cell repertoires in cytomegalovirus infection. Study in general: TCR beta signatures that were public indicated CMV infection and matching HLA type. General study points: CMV-specific HLA-C-restricted TCR beta clonotypes dominated the ex vivo response. Summed frequency of public TCR beta families distinguished CMV carriers with the relevant HLA.

TCRdb analysed the reads with MiXCR anew, one entry per CDR3 protein. Of approximately 200,000 distinct CDR3 sequences listed, roughly 28% are singletons. V lost 2 bases, J lost 2 bases, and 5 bases stayed unmatched. This CDR3 spans 16 amino acids. This receptor was taken from a human donor in good health (CMV status not recorded). Some clones in this sample may be carry-over from other donors' samples. Material: PBMCs. J is TRBJ1-5 and V is TRBV12-3 or TRBV12-4; 8 bases are a match to TRBD1. The CDR3 protein is CASSLKTGEGNQPQHF. In DNA form, the CDR3 reads TGTGCCAGCAGTTTAAAGACAGGGGAGGGCAATCAGCCCCAGCATTTT.